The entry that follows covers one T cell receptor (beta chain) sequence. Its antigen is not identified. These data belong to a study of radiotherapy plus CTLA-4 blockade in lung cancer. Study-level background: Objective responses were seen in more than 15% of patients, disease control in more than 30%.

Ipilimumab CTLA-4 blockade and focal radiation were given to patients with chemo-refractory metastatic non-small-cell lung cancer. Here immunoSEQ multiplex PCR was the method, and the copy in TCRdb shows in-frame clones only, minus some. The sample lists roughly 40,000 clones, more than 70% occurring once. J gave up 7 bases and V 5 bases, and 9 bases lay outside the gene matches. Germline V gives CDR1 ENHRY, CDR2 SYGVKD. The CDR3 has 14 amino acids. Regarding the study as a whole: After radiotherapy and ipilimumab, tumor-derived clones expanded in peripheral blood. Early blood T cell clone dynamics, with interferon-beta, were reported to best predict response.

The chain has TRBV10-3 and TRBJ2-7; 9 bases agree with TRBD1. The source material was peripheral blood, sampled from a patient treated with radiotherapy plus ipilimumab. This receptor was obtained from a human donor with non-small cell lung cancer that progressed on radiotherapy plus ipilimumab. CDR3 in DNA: TGTGCCATCAGTCAGACAGGGGGGGTTGTGGAGCAGTACTTC. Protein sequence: CAISQTGGVVEQYF.